This TCR beta chain was identified during a study of somatic mutations in cytotoxic T cells in rheumatoid arthritis. Clones were read by immunoSEQ multiplex PCR, and TCRdb kept only the in-frame ones, dropping some. Here the sample spans 12,000 to 15,000 clones, just over 90% being singletons. The CDR3 runs 14 residues. Trimming took off 6 bases at V and 2 bases at J, with 13 bases between the two ends. Germline V gene lookup returns CDR1 MNHNY and CDR2 SVGAGI (reference sequence). This sequence joins TRBV6-6 and TRBJ1-2; weak D call: TRBD1 (5 bases). The source is a man between 65 and 85 years old with rheumatoid arthritis. Sequencing used CD4+ T cells sorted from blood. The CDR3 loop reads CASRASGGNYGYTF. The CDR3 DNA reads TGTGCCAGCAGGGCGTCGGGGGGGAACTATGGCTACACCTTC.